Below are 31 T cell receptor beta chains sequenced from a single sample in a study of T cells in Graves' hyperthyroidism and ophthalmopathy. RNA transcripts served as the template for amplifying TCR beta CDR3 regions. Carried out on the TCR CDR3, a first-round RT-PCR used the HTBI primer set. MiXCR, run by TCRdb on the multiplex PCR reads, gives a single entry per CDR3 protein. The sample lists 660,000 or so distinct CDR3 sequences; about 45% were seen once. The specimen sequenced was peripheral blood or thyroid tissue (not recorded which). Every receptor here comes from an adult man with Graves' disease, either hyperthyroidism or ophthalmopathy (not recorded which).

The V and J genes are TRBV5-4 and TRBJ1-3, with 11 bases identical to TRBD1. The germline CDR1 and CDR2 sequences are SGHNT and YYREEE (reference sequence). The CDR3 is 17 residues long. V dropped 0 bases and J dropped 3; count of bases not matched to a gene: 5. The CDR3 nucleotides read TGTGCCAGCAGCTTGGCTGGGACAGGGGGACTTGGAAACACCATATATTTT. Protein: CASSLAGTGGLGNTIYF.

This clonotype was seen a handful of times. One end of the junction does not line up with germline, which may come from a read error. The CDR3 nucleotides read TGTGCCAGCAGTGCTAACAGGAACACTGAAGCTTTCTTT. Translating gives CASSANRNTEAFF. The rearrangement links TRBV24-1 to TRBJ1-1; D unclear. The CDR3 consists of 13 residues. Germline CDR1 reads KGHDR; CDR2 reads SFDVKD.

The chain is built from TRBV5-1 and TRBJ2-6; 8 bases fit TRBD1. The CDR3 covers 13 residues. The V segment lost 2 bases and the J segment 8 bases; nucleotides outside the gene matches: 0. Looked up from germline, CDR1 is SGHRS and CDR2 is YFSETQ. The CDR3 sequence is CASSFRGPNVLTF. In DNA form, the CDR3 reads TGCGCCAGCAGCTTCAGGGGGCCCAACGTCCTGACTTTC.

This clonotype was detected many times. The chain carries TRBV2 and TRBJ1-4; D is ambiguous. Per germline, CDR1 SNHLY and CDR2 FYNNEI. Trimming cost V 1 base and J 1 base, with 7 bases left between them. The CDR3 extends over 15 amino acids. CDR3 nucleotide sequence: TGTGCCAGCAGTGAAGATTTGGGAACTAATGAAAAACTGTTTTTT. It codes for CASSEDLGTNEKLFF.

This clonotype appeared a few times. This chain connects TRBV7-9 to TRBJ1-1; D is undetermined. CDR3 length: 17 amino acids. Germline-derived CDR1 and CDR2 are SEHNR and FQNEAQ (reference sequence). Trimming left V 2 bases short and J 10 bases short, with 26 bases between. CDR3 DNA: TGTGCCAGCAGCTTATATCTTGTTGAGGCCTCCCCCGGCGGAGCTTTCTTT. Protein: CASSLYLVEASPGGAFF.

This clonotype has only a few counts. This sequence joins TRBV12-3 or TRBV12-4 and TRBJ2-7, with D hard to call. CDR3 length: 12 residues. Trimming took off 6 bases at V and 3 bases at J, with 9 bases between the two ends. CDR3 in DNA: TGTGCCAGCAGCCGAAGCGACTACGAGCAGTACTTC. Amino acids: CASSRSDYEQYF.

This clonotype was seen more than once but under ten times. This chain connects TRBV6-1 to TRBJ1-6, with D possibly TRBD1 on 5 matching bases. Trimming left V 2 bases short and J 6 bases short, with 11 bases between. Per the germline V gene, CDR1 is MNHNS and CDR2 is SASEGT. CDR3 length equals 15 residues. CDR3 region: CASSEFWGVNSPLHF. The CDR3 DNA reads as TGTGCCAGCAGTGAATTTTGGGGGGTTAATTCACCCCTCCACTTT.

The chain joins TRBV19 to TRBJ1-2; 9 bases are shared with TRBD1. V lost 5 bases, J lost 3 bases, and 4 bases stayed unmatched. The CDR3 spans 14 residues. Germline V gene sequence: CDR1 LNHDA, CDR2 SQIVND (reference sequence). The CDR3 is CASSSWTGDYGYTF. CDR3 nucleotide sequence: TGTGCCAGTAGTTCCTGGACAGGGGACTATGGCTACACCTTC.

This clonotype was observed at least ten times. The genes are TRBV7-9 and TRBJ1-5; maybe TRBD1 (5 bases). CDR3 length equals 17 residues. V dropped 5 bases and J dropped 2 bases, with 19 bases sitting between them. Germline values: CDR1 SEHNR, CDR2 FQNEAQ (reference sequence). As DNA, the CDR3 is TGTGCCAGCAGCCATCCGCCAGGGATGGGGGGCAATCAGCCCCAGCATTTT. Encoded protein: CASSHPPGMGGNQPQHF.

This clonotype has at least ten counts. The chain employs TRBV24-1 and TRBJ1-2; D remains unclear. The length of the CDR3 is 13 residues. The germline V gene encodes CDR1 KGHDR and CDR2 SFDVKD. V lost 3 bases and J 5 bases, leaving 9 bases between the germline ends. The chain's CDR3 is CATSDPGQYGYTF. Here the CDR3 DNA reads TGTGCCACCAGTGATCCCGGGCAATATGGCTACACCTTC.

V and J are TRBV7-2 and TRBJ1-5; 7 bases line up with TRBD1. This CDR3 is built from 15 residues. V trimming: 5 bases; J trimming: 3 bases; junction bases outside the gene matches: 7. The germline gives CDR1 SGHTA, CDR2 FQGNSA. CDR3 sequence (DNA): TGTGCCAGCAGCCAAGGGGACAGCCCCAATCAGCCCCAGCATTTT. Its protein is CASSQGDSPNQPQHF.

This sequence joins TRBV29-1 and TRBJ2-7; D is possibly TRBD2 (6 bases). Germline CDR1 and CDR2: SQVTM and ANQGSEA. The CDR3 is 12 residues long. The ends were cut back, 7 bases at V and 3 bases at J, with 13 bases in the middle. CDR3 sequence: CSAEGTGYEQYF. In nucleotides, the CDR3 is TGCAGCGCCGAGGGGACTGGCTACGAGCAGTACTTC.

As to this clonotype: A read error may account for a junction end that differs from germline. This CDR3 is CSARALDVSGTGETQCF. The CDR3 nucleotides are TGCAGTGCTAGAGCCCTCGACGTTAGCGGGACTGGTGAGACCCAGTGCTTC. This chain links TRBV20-1 with TRBJ2-5, with 8 bases aligning to TRBD2. Germline V CDR1 and CDR2: DFQATT, SNEGSKA (reference sequence). The CDR3 loop spans 17 amino acids.

The chain employs TRBV10-3 and TRBJ2-5; D is perhaps TRBD2 (6 bases). The CDR3 runs to 14 residues. Trimming removed 10 bases at V and 5 bases at J, with 20 bases between. Germline V gene sequence: CDR1 ENHRY, CDR2 SYGVKD. DNA for the CDR3: TGTGCCAGCAGAGCCCCGGGACTCCGGGAGACCCAGTACTTC. This sequence encodes CASRAPGLRETQYF.

This clonotype was counted many times. This chain links TRBV2 with TRBJ2-2, with TRBD2 identical over 8 bases. Losses at the gene ends were 6 bases for V and 8 bases for J; bases not matched to a gene: 5. The CDR3 consists of 13 residues. The germline CDR1 and CDR2 sequences are SNHLY and FYNNEI. CDR3 DNA: TGTGCCAGCAGCCAGACTAGCGCAGGGGAGCTGTTTTTT. Protein product: CASSQTSAGELFF.

A note on this clonotype: A read error may produce the germline difference seen at one junction end. The rearrangement links TRBV5-5 to TRBJ1-1; TRBD1 aligns across 11 bases. The CDR3 sequence is 16 residues long. Per germline, CDR1 SGHKS and CDR2 YYEKEE (reference sequence). The CDR3 region has the DNA TGCGCCAGCAGCGCGAGAGGGACAGGGGGTGGCACTGAAGCTTTCTTT. Encoded protein: CASSARGTGGGTEAFF.

This chain joins TRBV6-4 and TRBJ1-2; D is unresolved. Per the germline V gene, CDR1 is MRHNA and CDR2 is SNTAGT. The CDR3 is 16 amino acids. V lost 2 bases and J 7 bases, leaving 20 bases between the germline ends. The CDR3 nucleotides read TGTGCCAGCAGTGACACCACACGTGTACAGTTATCTGGCTACACCTTC. It is translated as CASSDTTRVQLSGYTF.

Concerning this clonotype: A read error may account for a junction end that differs from germline. This sequence joins TRBV10-1 and TRBJ2-5; 8 bases fit TRBD2. CDR1 and CDR2 (germline): WNHNN, SYGVQD (reference sequence). The CDR3 length is 13 residues. In nucleotides, the CDR3 is TGCGCCAGCAGTGAGTCGTTCGGGACTAGATATCACTTC. Translated, it gives CASSESFGTRYHF.

The chain joins TRBV10-3 to TRBJ1-1, with 9 bases that match TRBD1. V shed 10 bases, J shed 1 base, and the junction held 13 bases outside the gene matches. CDR1 and CDR2 (germline): ENHRY, SYGVKD. This CDR3 comprises 16 residues. CDR3 sequence: CASRDRATSPNTEAFF. DNA for the CDR3: TGTGCCAGCCGGGACAGGGCCACATCTCCGAACACTGAAGCTTTCTTT.

This clonotype was observed at least ten times. V and J are TRBV7-8 and TRBJ1-1; 7 nucleotides match TRBD1. V trimming: 1 base; J trimming: 4 bases; junction bases outside the gene matches: 6. Per the germline V gene, CDR1 is SGHVS and CDR2 is FQNEAQ. There are 15 residues in the CDR3. The CDR3 sequence is CASSLVEGAVTEAFF. CDR3 in DNA: TGTGCCAGCAGCTTAGTAGAGGGGGCAGTCACTGAAGCTTTCTTT.

This clonotype has more than one count but fewer than ten. The CDR3 loop reads CASSRRLAISYEQYF. The CDR3, as DNA: TGTGCCAGCAGCCGACGACTAGCGATCTCCTACGAGCAGTACTTC. The chain employs TRBV7-2 and TRBJ2-7; 8 bases match TRBD2. Unmatched junction bases numbered 6, after V lost 5 bases and J lost 0 bases. The CDR3 runs to 15 residues. Germline loops: CDR1 SGHTA, CDR2 FQGNSA.

Only a few counts were recorded for this clonotype. V usage is TRBV5-4 and J usage is TRBJ1-2, with a weak D call TRBD1 (6 bases). Germline values: CDR1 SGHNT, CDR2 YYREEE (reference sequence). The CDR3 length is 14 residues. The ends were cut back, 4 bases at V and 4 bases at J, with 14 bases in the middle. The CDR3 region has the DNA TGTGCCAGCAGCCAGGAGGGGGGTGTCTATGGCTACACCTTC. Its protein is CASSQEGGVYGYTF.

The chain combines TRBV15 with TRBJ1-6; D is undetermined. CDR3 size: 15 residues. The V end was cut by 1 base, the J end by 7 bases, with 11 bases between. In germline, CDR1 is LNHNV, CDR2 YYDKDF (reference sequence). CDR3 amino acids: CATSRGADPNSPLHF. The CDR3 DNA reads as TGTGCCACCAGCAGAGGGGCAGATCCGAATTCACCCCTCCACTTT.

The chain links TRBV9 to TRBJ1-6, with 7 positions matching TRBD1. CDR1 is SGDLS, CDR2 YYNGEE, per germline. There are 16 residues in the CDR3. Germline trimming cut 0 bases from V and 7 bases from J; bases unmatched to any gene: 7. CDR3 protein: CASSVVKQGTNSPLHF. The CDR3, as DNA: TGTGCCAGCAGCGTAGTGAAACAGGGGACCAATTCACCCCTCCACTTT.

This clonotype turned up a few times. The chain carries TRBV2 and TRBJ2-2; no clear D. This CDR3 spans 13 amino acids. Germline lookup yields CDR1 SNHLY and CDR2 FYNNEI. With 6 bases removed from V and 2 bases from J, the gap between germline ends came to 7 bases. The CDR3 loop reads CASRNTNTGELFF. Written as DNA, the CDR3 is TGTGCCAGCAGAAACACAAACACCGGGGAGCTGTTTTTT.

The V and J genes are TRBV9 and TRBJ1-3; D unresolved. Germline V lookup: CDR1 SGDLS, CDR2 YYNGEE. Trimming stripped 4 bases from V and 2 bases from J, with 13 bases between. The CDR3 has 15 residues. The CDR3 loop is CASSQVGIAGNTIYF. CDR3 sequence (DNA): TGTGCCAGCAGCCAAGTCGGGATAGCTGGAAACACCATATATTTT.

This clonotype was observed a few times. J is TRBJ1-3 and V is TRBV9; TRBD1 matches 7 bases. Per the germline V gene, CDR1 is SGDLS and CDR2 is YYNGEE. Losses at the gene ends were 6 bases for V and 4 bases for J; bases not matched to a gene: 10. The CDR3 contains 15 residues. As DNA, the CDR3 is TGTGCCAGCAATACCCCGACAGGGTACGGAAACACCATATATTTT. This gives the protein CASNTPTGYGNTIYF. Based on the CDR3 plus reference TRBV9 and TRBJ1-3, the full variable domain is DSGVTQTPKHLITATGQRVTLRCSPRSGDLSVYWYQQSLDQGLQFLIQYYNGEERAKGNILERFSAQQFPDLHSELNLSSLELGDSALYFCASNTPTGYGNTIYFGEGSWLTVV.

This chain links TRBV20-1 with TRBJ1-6; TRBD1 matches 8 bases. Germline V CDR1 and CDR2: DFQATT, SNEGSKA (reference sequence). The CDR3 length is 16 residues. V shed 0 bases, J shed 7 bases, and the junction held 8 bases outside the gene matches. The CDR3 region is CSARDDRQGNNSPLHF. CDR3 in DNA: TGCAGTGCTAGAGATGACCGACAGGGGAACAATTCACCCCTCCACTTT.

The chain links TRBV7-6 to TRBJ1-2, with a weak D call TRBD1 (6 bases). The CDR3 extends over 13 amino acids. The V end lost 6 bases, the J end lost 8 bases, and 16 bases lay between the germline ends. CDR1 SGHVS and CDR2 FNYEAQ come from the germline V gene. In nucleotides, the CDR3 is TGTGCCAGCAGGAACCTACAGGGTGGCGGCTACACCTTC. It encodes CASRNLQGGGYTF.

This clonotype has ten or more counts. The chain links TRBV12-3 or TRBV12-4 to TRBJ1-3; D unresolved. CDR3 length: 12 amino acids. Trimming removed 8 bases from V and 4 bases from J, with 9 bases in between. The CDR3 nucleotides are TGTGCCAGCCAACCTCCCGGAAACACCATATATTTT. Translating it yields CASQPPGNTIYF.

The sample holds many counts of this clonotype. The chain uses TRBV2 and TRBJ1-1, with D maybe TRBD1 (6 bases). Trimming shortened V by 8 bases and J by 1 base, and 11 bases separated the two germline ends. Germline V gene sequence: CDR1 SNHLY, CDR2 FYNNEI. The CDR3 contains 13 residues. The CDR3 nucleotides are TGTGCCAGCGGGGCAGGGGAGAACACTGAAGCTTTCTTT. It yields the protein CASGAGENTEAFF. Filled out from reference TRBV2 and TRBJ1-1, the complete variable domain reads EPEVTQTPSHQVTQMGQEVILRCVPISNHLYFYWYRQILGQKVEFLVSFYNNEISEKSEIFDDQFSVERPDGSNFTLKIRSTKLEDSAMYFCASGAGENTEAFFGQGTRLTVV.